What follows describes a single TCR beta chain. The data are from a study of response to subunit inactivated influenza vaccine. Each CDR3 protein gets one entry after TCRdb re-called the RT-PCR reads with MiXCR. The sample gives over 800,000 distinct CDR3 sequences, around 20% of which show up once; 9.5% to 13% is in the top ten. The V gene's germline CDR1 is LNHNV and CDR2 YYDKDF (reference sequence). The CDR3 has 14 amino acids. V was shortened by 1 base and J by 0 bases, with 3 bases between the two germline ends. The sequenced sample was PBMCs from blood, obtained 4 to 6 days after vaccination. This clonotype originated in a man in his fifties or sixties who received an inactivated influenza vaccine. The chain links TRBV15 to TRBJ2-2; D is uncertain. CDR3 loop: CATSRASNTGELFF. In DNA, the CDR3 is TGTGCCACCAGCAGAGCTTCGAACACCGGGGAGCTGTTTTTT.